These 24 T cell receptor beta chains were sequenced from one sample in a study of monozygotic twins with inflammatory bowel disease. TCRdb reprocessed the 5' RACE reads, with one entry per CDR3 protein and no DNA. The table for this sample gives 350,000 to 550,000 distinct CDR3 sequences. Sequencing was performed on blood. All receptors derive from a human donor with ulcerative colitis or Crohn's disease, or a healthy co-twin of an affected twin (not recorded which).

CDR3 sequence: CASSTREVEAFF. The chain carries TRBV3-1 and TRBJ1-1; TCRdb calls TRBD1, which cannot be checked without DNA. Germline CDR1 LGHDT, CDR2 YNNKEL (reference sequence). The CDR3 length is 12 residues.

The chain joins TRBV7-3 to TRBJ2-7; TCRdb's D call, TRBD1, is unchecked because there is no DNA. The length of the CDR3 is 15 residues. Germline values: CDR1 SGHTA, CDR2 FQGTGA. The CDR3 region is CASRLTGVGAYEQYF.

This chain's CDR3 is CASSPGLAGGPALYQETQYF. The chain employs TRBV12-3 or TRBV12-4 and TRBJ2-5; TCRdb gives TRBD2 as the D gene, but with no DNA this cannot be confirmed. CDR3 length: 20 amino acids.

J is TRBJ2-7 and V is TRBV5-1. CDR1 is SGHRS and CDR2 is YFSETQ in the germline V gene. This CDR3 contains 14 residues. CDR3 in amino acids: CASRQMEVSYEQYF.

This chain uses TRBV11-2 with TRBJ2-2; TCRdb picks TRBD2, but there is no DNA to check that call. Looked up from germline, CDR1 is SGHAT and CDR2 is FQNNGV. CDR3 length: 13 residues. The CDR3 sequence is CASGAPNTGELFF.

The rearrangement uses TRBV7-2 and TRBJ1-2; the TRBD1 assignment by TCRdb is unverifiable without DNA. Germline loops: CDR1 SGHTA, CDR2 FQGNSA. This CDR3 has 14 residues. CDR3 region: CASSLVGEREGYTF.

The chain links TRBV4-3 to TRBJ1-1. The CDR3 loop spans 13 amino acids. In germline, CDR1 is LGHNA, CDR2 YSLEER. The CDR3 loop is CASSQDLPYEAFF.

The chain recombines TRBV5-5 with TRBJ2-2. Germline V CDR1 and CDR2: SGHKS, YYEKEE (reference sequence). The CDR3 is made up of 12 amino acids. CDR3 amino acids: CASSLDAGELFF. Variable domain in full (rest from reference TRBV5-5 and TRBJ2-2): DAGVTQSPTHLIKTRGQQVTLRCSPISGHKSVSWYQQVLGQGPQFIFQYYEKEERGRGNFPDRFSARQFPNYSSELNVNALLLGDSALYLCASSLDAGELFFGEGSRLTVL.

The V gene is TRBV19, the J gene TRBJ1-5. The CDR3 runs 16 residues. The germline gives CDR1 LNHDA, CDR2 SQIVND (reference sequence). CDR3 sequence reads: CASSLGSFYSNQHQHF.

This chain uses TRBV7-9 with TRBJ2-5; checking the TCRdb D call of TRBD2 is not possible without DNA. The CDR3 sequence is 14 residues long. Germline CDR1 is SEHNR and CDR2 is FQNEAQ (reference sequence). The CDR3 spells CASSLFDRGETQYF.

J is TRBJ1-1 and V is TRBV4-2; absent DNA, TCRdb's TRBD1 call cannot be checked. Germline V gives CDR1 LGHNA, CDR2 YNFKEQ. This CDR3 contains 15 residues. The CDR3 spells CASSPLDGGNTEAFF.

The rearrangement uses TRBV19 and TRBJ2-3. The CDR3 has 15 amino acids. Looked up from germline, CDR1 is LNHDA and CDR2 is SQIVND (reference sequence). The CDR3 sequence: CASSIGDSYTDTQYF.

The chain links TRBV20-1 to TRBJ2-7; TCRdb reports TRBD1, a call that lacks DNA to check it against. The CDR3 covers 16 residues. Per germline, CDR1 DFQATT and CDR2 SNEGSKA (reference sequence). CDR3 in amino acids: CSARDLARGVVYEQYF.

The chain joins TRBV5-6 to TRBJ2-1; the D call from TCRdb, TRBD2, cannot be confirmed without DNA. The CDR3 is made up of 17 amino acids. Germline-derived CDR1 and CDR2 are SGHDT and YYEEEE. The CDR3 region is CASSIRLAGGSYNEQFF.

V is TRBV19 and J is TRBJ1-2; TCRdb gives TRBD1 as the D gene, but with no DNA this cannot be confirmed. The CDR3 has 12 amino acids. Germline-derived CDR1 and CDR2 are LNHDA and SQIVND (reference sequence). This chain's CDR3 is CASSTTGRGYTF.

This chain uses TRBV12-3 or TRBV12-4 with TRBJ1-5; without DNA, the TCRdb call of TRBD1 cannot be checked. The CDR3 is made up of 18 amino acids. The CDR3 loop is CASSNWDRGYYSNQPQHF.

This rearrangement joins TRBV20-1 to TRBJ2-7; absent DNA, TCRdb's TRBD2 call cannot be checked. Germline CDR1 reads DFQATT; CDR2 reads SNEGSKA (reference sequence). This CDR3 region has 14 residues. The CDR3 protein is CSASGLAGVREQYF.

The CDR3 sequence: CASSQDLRQGNEQFF. The chain uses TRBV3-1 and TRBJ2-1; with no DNA, the TCRdb D assignment of TRBD1 cannot be verified. CDR1 is LGHDT and CDR2 is YNNKEL in the germline V gene (reference sequence). This CDR3 has 15 amino acids.

The chain has TRBV9 and TRBJ2-3; absent DNA, TCRdb's TRBD2 call cannot be checked. CDR3 size: 16 residues. CDR1 SGDLS and CDR2 YYNGEE come from the germline V gene. The CDR3 spells CASSVDPAGDWDTQYF.

The chain is built from TRBV7-6 and TRBJ2-2; TCRdb picks TRBD1, but there is no DNA to check that call. The CDR3 has 16 amino acids. The germline V gene has CDR1 SGHVS and CDR2 FNYEAQ. Here the CDR3 reads CASSALTGANTGELFF.

V usage is TRBV12-2 and J usage is TRBJ2-7; TCRdb gives TRBD2 as the D gene, but with no DNA this cannot be confirmed. TRBV12-2 is annotated as a pseudogene. This CDR3 has 14 residues. The chain's CDR3 is CASRLADYYYEQYF.

This rearrangement joins TRBV28 to TRBJ2-3. From germline, CDR1 is MDHEN and CDR2 SYDVKM. This CDR3 has 15 residues. The CDR3 is CASSLLAPGTDTQYF.

The chain links TRBV5-1 to TRBJ2-1; as DNA is missing, the TRBD1 call by TCRdb cannot be tested. The CDR3 is 16 amino acids. Germline V gives CDR1 SGHRS, CDR2 YFSETQ. CDR3 sequence: CASSLGGQGAYNEQFF.

The rearrangement links TRBV27 to TRBJ2-7; TCRdb's D gene call, TRBD2, goes unchecked for lack of DNA. The CDR3 is made up of 14 amino acids. Germline V gives CDR1 MNHEY, CDR2 SMNVEV (reference sequence). The CDR3 sequence is CASSLRATPYEQYF.